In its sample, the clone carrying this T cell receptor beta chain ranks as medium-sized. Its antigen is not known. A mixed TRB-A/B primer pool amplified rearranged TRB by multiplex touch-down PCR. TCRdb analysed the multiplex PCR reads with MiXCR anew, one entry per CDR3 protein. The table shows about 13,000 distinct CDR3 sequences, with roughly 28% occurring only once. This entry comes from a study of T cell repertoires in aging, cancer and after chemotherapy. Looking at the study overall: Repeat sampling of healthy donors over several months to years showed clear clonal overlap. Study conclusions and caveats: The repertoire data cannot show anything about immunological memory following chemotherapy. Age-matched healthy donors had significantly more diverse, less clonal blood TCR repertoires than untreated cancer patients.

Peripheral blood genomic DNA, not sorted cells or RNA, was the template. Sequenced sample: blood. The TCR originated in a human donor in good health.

The CDR3 loop reads CASSPAFKDGYTF. The CDR3 nucleotides are TGTGCCAGCAGCCCAGCCTTCAAGGATGGCTACACCTTC. This chain joins TRBV7-2 and TRBJ1-2; D is uncertain. V was clipped by 5 bases and J by 6 bases, with 13 bases between them. The CDR3 sequence is 13 residues long. Germline lookup yields CDR1 SGHTA and CDR2 FQGNSA.